The clone carrying this TCR beta chain was picked up many times. Its antigen is not known. Exclusion of a patient resulted from uncontrolled infection, other autoimmune disease, pregnancy or lactation. The source of the sample is a study of T cells in Graves' hyperthyroidism and ophthalmopathy. Amplified regions were TCR beta CDR3 sequences from RNA transcripts. Primed by the HTBI set, a first-round RT-PCR was run on the TCR CDR3. From the multiplex PCR reads, TCRdb called clonotypes with MiXCR, one entry per CDR3 protein. The sample lists some 600,000 distinct CDR3 sequences, roughly 14% seen once, with less than 6% in the top ten. Findings of the study overall: Blood also showed most of the thyroid clonotypes that were expanded above 0.001.

The CDR3 extends over 12 amino acids. Germline CDR1 DFQATT, CDR2 SNEGSKA (reference sequence). Trimming took 6 bases from V and 6 from J, leaving 11 bases between them. Sequencing used blood. The chain is built from TRBV20-1 and TRBJ2-2, with D possibly TRBD2 on 6 matching bases. This TCR derives from a woman aged 30 to 39 with Graves' hyperthyroidism that later progressed to Graves' ophthalmopathy. The CDR3 here is CSAPRRAGELFF. CDR3 DNA sequence: TGCAGTGCCCCTAGGAGGGCCGGGGAGCTGTTTTTT.